Following are 30 T cell receptor beta chains from one sample sequenced in a study of T cells in Graves' hyperthyroidism and ophthalmopathy. TCR beta CDR3 sequences were amplified from RNA transcripts. Primed by the HTBI set, a first-round RT-PCR was run on the TCR CDR3. MiXCR was run by TCRdb on the multiplex PCR reads, yielding one entry per CDR3 protein. The sample lists around 450,000 distinct CDR3 sequences; approximately 15% were seen once. Material for sequencing was blood. The source is a woman under 30 with Graves' hyperthyroidism.

This clonotype was observed many times. The chain employs TRBV10-3 and TRBJ1-1, with D unclear. Germline-derived CDR1 and CDR2 are ENHRY and SYGVKD. Trimming removed 6 bases from V and 1 base from J, with 9 bases in between. This CDR3 has 13 residues. CDR3 loop: CAISRPGNTEAFF. The CDR3, as DNA: TGTGCCATCAGCCGGCCGGGGAACACTGAAGCTTTCTTT.

This chain links TRBV12-3 or TRBV12-4 with TRBJ2-1; 11 positions match TRBD2. The CDR3 is 15 amino acids. V lost 2 bases, J lost 11 bases, and 8 bases stayed unmatched. The CDR3 here is CASSLIGLAGDQQFF. The CDR3, as DNA: TGTGCCAGCAGTTTAATAGGACTAGCGGGCGATCAGCAGTTCTTC.

This clonotype has a count of ten or more. J is TRBJ2-7 and V is TRBV20-1; no definite D call. V was shortened by 2 bases and J by 5 bases, with 10 bases between the two germline ends. Germline loops: CDR1 DFQATT, CDR2 SNEGSKA (reference sequence). This CDR3 is built from 12 residues. The CDR3 DNA reads TGCAGTGCTAGAAGCCAGGCCAACGAGCAGTACTTC. This encodes CSARSQANEQYF.

This clonotype was seen repeatedly, ten times or more. The J gene is TRBJ1-2, the V gene TRBV11-2, with D unresolved. Germline V gene data show CDR1 as SGHAT and CDR2 as FQNNGV. Between the trimmed V and J ends, which lost 0 bases and 4 bases, there was a span of 9 bases. The CDR3 sequence is 14 residues long. CDR3 nucleotides: TGTGCCAGCAGCTTAGATAGTCTGGCCTATGGCTACACCTTC. This codes for CASSLDSLAYGYTF.

With respect to this clonotype: A much more abundant neighbour one base away suggests this may be a read error. The chain combines TRBV27 with TRBJ2-5, with D possibly matching TRBD2 (5 bases). Germline CDR1 MNHEY, CDR2 SMNVEV (reference sequence). The CDR3 is 12 amino acids. The CDR3 sequence: CASSAAQEAQYF. The CDR3 bases are TGTGCCAGCTCAGCGGCCCAAGAGGCCCAGTACTTC.

Many counts were recorded for this clonotype. The rearrangement joins TRBV12-3 or TRBV12-4 to TRBJ1-3; the D is unclear. This CDR3 is 14 amino acids long. The V end was cut by 6 bases, the J end by 1 base, with 10 bases between. The CDR3 bases are TGTGCCAGCAGCCAAAGGGCTTCTGGAAACACCATATATTTT. Its translation: CASSQRASGNTIYF.

This clonotype was seen many times. CDR3 loop: CASSLSVNYGYTF. The CDR3, as DNA: TGTGCCAGCAGTTTATCAGTTAACTATGGCTACACCTTC. The chain recombines TRBV28 with TRBJ1-2; D gene unclear. The CDR3 totals 13 residues. Trimming took off 1 base at V and 1 base at J, with 4 bases between the two ends. The germline V gene has CDR1 MDHEN and CDR2 SYDVKM.

Ten or more counts support this clonotype. The genes are TRBV18 and TRBJ2-3, with D hard to call. Per the germline V gene, CDR1 is KGHSH and CDR2 is LQKENI. The CDR3 has 12 amino acids. V was shortened by 5 bases and J by 3 bases, with 6 bases between the two germline ends. CDR3 nucleotides: TGTGCCAGCTCAACCCAAACAGATACGCAGTATTTT. As protein: CASSTQTDTQYF.

Details on this clonotype: A read error may be the cause here, since a much bigger clone is one base away. V and J are TRBV30 and TRBJ1-1; no clear D gene. The length of the CDR3 is 12 residues. Germline values: CDR1 GTSNPN, CDR2 SVGIG (reference sequence). Trimming removed 2 bases at V and 11 bases at J, with 15 bases between. CDR3 sequence (DNA): TGTGCCTGGAGTTTTAGCCGATCCTGGGCTTTCTTT. Its translation: CAWSFSRSWAFF.

The chain joins TRBV19 to TRBJ2-6; 11 nucleotides line up with TRBD1. V gave up 5 bases and J gave up 1 base; unmatched junction bases: 16. The CDR3 length is 21 residues. CDR1 and CDR2 from the germline V gene are LNHDA and SQIVND (reference sequence). CDR3 region: CASSARTGGWESLSGANVLTF. CDR3 nucleotides: TGTGCCAGTAGTGCAAGGACAGGGGGCTGGGAAAGCCTTTCTGGGGCCAACGTCCTGACTTTC.

The chain combines TRBV12-3 or TRBV12-4 with TRBJ2-1; D is perhaps TRBD2 (7 bases). CDR3 size: 14 residues. Deletions cut 3 bases from V and 8 bases from J, with 14 bases between. The CDR3 loop is CASSLGGGADEQFF. The CDR3 nucleotides are TGTGCCAGCAGTTTGGGTGGGGGGGCGGATGAGCAGTTCTTC.

This clonotype came up many times. The rearrangement joins TRBV12-3 or TRBV12-4 to TRBJ1-3; a weak D match, TRBD1 (5 bases). This CDR3 has 14 residues. Trimming left V 5 bases short and J 4 bases short, with 12 bases between. As DNA, the CDR3 is TGTGCCAGCAGTCCCGGGGGACTCGGAAACACCATATATTTT. Translation: CASSPGGLGNTIYF.

This clonotype appeared many times. This chain links TRBV3-1 with TRBJ1-6; 7 bases match TRBD1. This CDR3 comprises 13 residues. Germline loops: CDR1 LGHDT, CDR2 YNNKEL (reference sequence). The J segment lost 13 bases and the V segment lost 1 base, leaving 4 bases of the junction unmatched. For the CDR3, the DNA is TGTGCCAGCAGCCAAGCAACGGGACAGCCCCTCCACTTT. It codes for CASSQATGQPLHF.

With respect to this clonotype: Being one base from a much bigger clone, this may be a read error. This chain joins TRBV5-1 and TRBJ2-2; 11 bases match TRBD1. In germline, CDR1 is SGHRS, CDR2 YFSETQ. This CDR3 comprises 16 residues. The CDR3 bases are TGCGCCGGCAGTTCCGGACAGGGGGCAAACACCGGGGAGCTGTTTTTT. It translates to CAGSSGQGANTGELFF.

This clonotype was detected many times. The V gene is TRBV6-1, the J gene TRBJ1-2; D call uncertain. CDR3 length: 12 amino acids. Germline V lookup: CDR1 MNHNS, CDR2 SASEGT. Trimming took 4 bases from V and 7 from J, leaving 10 bases between them. The CDR3 DNA reads TGTGCCAGCAGTGCCACCGGGTCTGGCTACACCTTC. Translating it yields CASSATGSGYTF.

This clonotype was counted a few times. The V and J genes are TRBV24-1 and TRBJ2-7; 7 bases agree with TRBD1. This CDR3 has 15 amino acids. Per germline, CDR1 KGHDR and CDR2 SFDVKD. The V gene end was trimmed by 3 bases and the J gene end by 2 bases; junction bases not matched to a gene: 6. CDR3 region: CATSDEGAGTYEQYF. The CDR3 DNA is TGTGCCACCAGTGATGAGGGGGCAGGGACCTACGAGCAGTACTTC.

This clonotype has a single count. CDR3 in DNA: TGCAGCGTGGCTACAACGACAGGGGGAGCGGAGTCCCAGTACTTC. Its translation: CSVATTTGGAESQYF. The chain carries TRBV29-1 and TRBJ2-5; the match to TRBD1 covers 9 bases. Germline CDR1 reads SQVTM; CDR2 reads ANQGSEA. With 6 bases clipped from V and 9 bases from J, the junction kept 17 bases outside the gene matches. This CDR3 has 15 amino acids. Combining the CDR3 with reference TRBV29-1 and TRBJ2-5 gives the whole variable domain SAVISQKPSRDICQRGTSLTIQCQVDSQVTMMFWYRQQPGQSLTLIATANQGSEATYESGFVIDKFPISRPNLTFSTLTVSNMSPEDSSIYLCSVATTTGGAESQYFGPGTRLLVL.

This clonotype has ten or more counts. The genes are TRBV30 and TRBJ2-1; 9 positions match TRBD2. The CDR3 totals 14 residues. Germline V gene data show CDR1 as GTSNPN and CDR2 as SVGIG (reference sequence). The CDR3 here is CATTTSGTYNEQFF. CDR3 sequence (DNA): TGTGCAACAACGACTAGCGGAACCTACAATGAGCAGTTCTTC.

This clonotype was counted a single time. J is TRBJ2-7 and V is TRBV6-1; 8 nucleotides align to TRBD2. Germline V gives CDR1 MNHNS, CDR2 SASEGT. The CDR3 has 20 amino acids. Losses at the gene ends were 7 bases for V and 2 bases for J; bases not matched to a gene: 25. The CDR3 DNA follows: TGTGCCAGCACTCACCCAGGACAGAGTGTCACTAGCGGAATTCCCTACGAGCAGTACTTC. Protein product: CASTHPGQSVTSGIPYEQYF.

This clonotype was seen repeatedly, ten times or more. J is TRBJ2-3 and V is TRBV11-2; D may be TRBD1 or TRBD2 (6 bases each). Germline CDR1 and CDR2: SGHAT and FQNNGV. The CDR3 sequence is 15 residues long. Deletions cut 2 bases from V and 6 bases from J, with 15 bases between. CDR3 nucleotides: TGTGCCAGCAGCTTAACAGGGCGGGAAAGTGATACGCAGTATTTT. Protein sequence: CASSLTGRESDTQYF. Supplemented by reference TRBV11-2 and TRBJ2-3, the full variable domain reads EAGVAQSPRYKIIEKRQSVAFWCNPISGHATLYWYQQILGQGPKLLIQFQNNGVVDDSQLPKDRFSAERLKGVDSTLKIQPAKLEDSAVYLCASSLTGRESDTQYFGPGTRLTVL.

V and J are TRBV20-1 and TRBJ2-1; 8 bases line up with TRBD1. Germline trimming cut 6 bases from V and 9 bases from J; bases unmatched to any gene: 16. Germline lookup yields CDR1 DFQATT and CDR2 SNEGSKA (reference sequence). The CDR3 is 15 residues long. The CDR3 here is CSALRTGLGPVEQFF. The CDR3 DNA follows: TGCAGTGCACTACGGACAGGGCTCGGACCGGTTGAGCAGTTCTTC.

In its sample, this clonotype was seen many times. The gene calls are TRBV3-1 and TRBJ1-2; D not certain. Germline V gene data show CDR1 as LGHDT and CDR2 as YNNKEL (reference sequence). Trimming removed 3 bases from V and 1 base from J, with 6 bases in between. The CDR3 is made up of 13 amino acids. The DNA for the CDR3 is TGTGCCAGCAGCCACCTAATTAACTATGGCTACACCTTC. As protein: CASSHLINYGYTF. Full variable domain (missing parts from reference TRBV3-1 and TRBJ1-2): DTAVSQTPKYLVTQMGNDKSIKCEQNLGHDTMYWYKQDSKKFLKIMFSYNNKELIINETVPNRFSPKSPDKAHLNLHINSLELGDSAVYFCASSHLINYGYTFGSGTRLTVV.

This clonotype was seen repeatedly, ten times or more. The chain links TRBV15 to TRBJ2-1; D might be TRBD1 or TRBD2, each matching 6 bases. With 5 bases removed from V and 7 bases from J, the gap between germline ends came to 18 bases. Germline values: CDR1 LNHNV, CDR2 YYDKDF (reference sequence). This CDR3 comprises 15 residues. CDR3 amino acids: CATSRSGGQYNEQFF. DNA of the CDR3: TGTGCCACCAGCCGCAGTGGGGGGCAATATAATGAGCAGTTCTTC. The variable domain in full, with the rest retrieved from reference TRBV15 and TRBJ2-1, is DAMVIQNPRYQVTQFGKPVTLSCSQTLNHNVMYWYQQKSSQAPKLLFHYYDKDFNNEADTPDNFQSRRPNTSFCFLDIRSPGLGDTAMYLCATSRSGGQYNEQFFGPGTRLTVL.

This clonotype was seen many times. CDR3 nucleotide sequence: TGCAGTGCTAGAGATCAGGACTACCAAGAGACCCAGTACTTC. It encodes CSARDQDYQETQYF. This chain uses TRBV20-1 with TRBJ2-5, with D perhaps TRBD2 (5 bases). Germline assignment: CDR1 DFQATT and CDR2 SNEGSKA (reference sequence). V was clipped by 0 bases and J by 0 bases, with 8 bases between them. The CDR3 totals 14 residues.

This clonotype was seen ten or more times. The chain has TRBV4-1 and TRBJ1-2, with D perhaps TRBD1 (6 bases). The CDR3 loop spans 15 amino acids. V was pared by 5 bases and J by 2 bases, with 15 bases between. The V gene's germline CDR1 is MGHRA and CDR2 YSYEKL. CDR3 amino acids: CASSSRQVGNYGYTF. In nucleotides, the CDR3 is TGCGCCAGCAGCTCGAGACAGGTTGGGAACTATGGCTACACCTTC.

This clonotype showed up just a few times. The chain couples TRBV7-9 to TRBJ1-5; D is ambiguous. The CDR3 loop spans 16 amino acids. Trimming removed 2 bases from V and 3 bases from J, with 14 bases in between. Germline V lookup: CDR1 SEHNR, CDR2 FQNEAQ (reference sequence). CDR3 protein: CASSLSRGGLNQPQHF. In nucleotides, the CDR3 is TGTGCCAGCAGCTTATCCCGAGGTGGGCTCAATCAGCCCCAGCATTTT.

The V gene is TRBV20-1, the J gene TRBJ2-7; 8 bases match TRBD2. The ends lost 4 bases at V and 4 bases at J; junction bases unmatched: 9. The CDR3 contains 14 residues. Germline loops: CDR1 DFQATT, CDR2 SNEGSKA (reference sequence). The CDR3 region has the DNA TGCAGTGCTACAATCGGGGGGGCCGGTTACGAGCAGTACTTC. This encodes CSATIGGAGYEQYF.

The chain couples TRBV10-3 to TRBJ2-1; no definite D call. The V gene's germline CDR1 is ENHRY and CDR2 SYGVKD. Trimming stripped 2 bases from V and 7 bases from J, with 6 bases between. This CDR3 is 12 amino acids long. The CDR3: CAISEHENEQFF. CDR3 coding DNA: TGTGCCATCAGTGAGCACGAGAATGAGCAGTTCTTC.

V is TRBV18 and J is TRBJ1-4; a weak D match, TRBD1 (6 bases). In germline, CDR1 is KGHSH, CDR2 LQKENI. Trimming cost V 6 bases and J 5 bases, with 13 bases left between them. The CDR3 is 14 residues long. CDR3 sequence reads: CASSPGGGNEKLFF. CDR3 DNA: TGTGCCAGCTCCCCCGGAGGGGGAAATGAAAAACTGTTTTTT.

At least ten counts were recorded for this clonotype. The genes are TRBV7-8 and TRBJ1-4; no firm D call. Trimming cost V 0 bases and J 1 base, with 3 bases left between them. The germline V gene encodes CDR1 SGHVS and CDR2 FQNEAQ. This CDR3 is built from 14 residues. The CDR3 loop reads CASSLAETNEKLFF. For the CDR3, the DNA is TGTGCCAGCAGCTTAGCGGAAACTAATGAAAAACTGTTTTTT.